The entry below describes one TCR beta chain. No antigen is known for it. This entry belongs to a study of Ad26.COV2.S vaccination and SARS-CoV-2 variants. Study-level background: Donor got 5x10^10 or 1x10^11 viral particles of Ad26.COV2.S. Study-wide points: Ad26.COV2.S recipients had broader spike-specific TCRs (P = 0.0014).

Data came from immunoSEQ multiplex PCR; TCRdb stores just in-frame clones and leaves some out. The table has a few hundred thousand clones, 88% seen once. Regarding treatment: around 19 received Ad26.COV2.S at low or high dose, single or two shots; 5 received placebo; per-sample allocation not given. All samples were drawn on day 63, counting from the first vaccine or placebo injection. Whoever gave the sample was an adult aged 18-55 years in Boston. What was given as vaccine was an Ad26 vector encoding Wuhan-strain SARS-CoV-2 spike. Germline-derived CDR1 and CDR2 are SGHRS and YFSETQ. The junction had 12 bases not matched to a gene; V was cut back by 2 bases and J by 7 bases. The CDR3 has 16 residues.

The sample consisted of peripheral blood, taken in a trial of Ad26.COV2.S vaccine versus placebo. This sequence joins TRBV5-1 and TRBJ1-1, with 9 bases matching TRBD1. The TCR was taken from a person aged 18 to 59 who received the Ad26.COV2.S COVID-19 vaccine or a placebo. The CDR3 nucleotides read TGCGCCAGCAGCTTTGGACAGGGGCCTGTCGGAGGTGAAGCTTTCTTT. As protein: CASSFGQGPVGGEAFF.